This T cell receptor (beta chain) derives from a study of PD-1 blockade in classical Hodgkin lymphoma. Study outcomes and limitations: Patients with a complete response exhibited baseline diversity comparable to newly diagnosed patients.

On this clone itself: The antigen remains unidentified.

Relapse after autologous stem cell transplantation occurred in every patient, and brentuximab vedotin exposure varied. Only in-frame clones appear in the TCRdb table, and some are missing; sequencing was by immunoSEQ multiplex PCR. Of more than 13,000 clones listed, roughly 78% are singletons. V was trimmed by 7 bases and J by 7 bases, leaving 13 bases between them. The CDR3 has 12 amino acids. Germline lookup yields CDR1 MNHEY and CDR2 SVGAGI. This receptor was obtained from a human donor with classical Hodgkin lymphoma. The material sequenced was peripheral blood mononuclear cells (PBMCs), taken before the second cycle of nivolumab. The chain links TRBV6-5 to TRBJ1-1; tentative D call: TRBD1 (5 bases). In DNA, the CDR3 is TGTGCCAGCATGTCCGGGGGAGGTGAAGCTTTCTTT. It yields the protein CASMSGGGEAFF.